This is a list of T cell receptor beta chains from one sample in a study of T cell responses to AZD1222 COVID-19 vaccine. Sequenced by immunoSEQ multiplex PCR; TCRdb stores in-frame clones only, minus some. The top ten hold roughly 27% of the sample, which has about 53,000 clones, around 84% seen once. This sample comprised peripheral blood, obtained on day 0 of AZD1222 vaccination. The receptors were gathered from an adult in good health. The CDR3 runs from the conserved cysteine through the conserved F or W. The D gene is left open where the match is weak.

v_call,d_call,cdr3_length,j_call,cdr3_aa
TRBV9,TRBD2,15,TRBJ2-3,CASSDGGSGTDTQYF
TRBV7-3,NA,16,TRBJ2-1,CASSSPFLGGRSEQFF
TRBV9,NA,12,TRBJ1-1,CASSAVNSEAFF
TRBV7-2,TRBD2,16,TRBJ2-3,CASSFGLAGGADTQYF
TRBV11-3,NA,14,TRBJ1-6,CASSTGRGDSPLHF
TRBV19,NA,15,TRBJ1-2,CASSIVAGRDNGYTF
TRBV3-1/TRBV3-2,NA,16,TRBJ2-7,CASSQERAISSYEQYF
TRBV15,TRBD1,15,TRBJ2-1,CATSDGQGDWGEQFF
TRBV27,NA,14,TRBJ2-1,CASSPTLVAHEQFF
TRBV6-5,NA,14,TRBJ2-5,CASSYPGGGETQYF
TRBV30,NA,14,TRBJ2-7,CAWSVGGGGYEQYF
TRBV11-1,TRBD1,13,TRBJ1-2,CASSADRGGGYTF
TRBV15,NA,14,TRBJ1-2,CATSQGNSAHGYTF
TRBV3-1/TRBV3-2,NA,16,TRBJ2-4,CASSQETQLAKNIQYF
TRBV11-1,TRBD2,15,TRBJ2-5,CASSLGLAGRETQYF
TRBV6-1,NA,14,TRBJ1-2,CASSESGTPHGYTF
TRBV18,TRBD1,14,TRBJ1-4,CASSLNTGDEKLFF
TRBV28,NA,13,TRBJ2-7,CASSFASSYEQYF